This T cell receptor (beta chain) originates from a study of blood T cells in healthy people across ages. The CDR3 loop spans 14 amino acids. Germline V gives CDR1 SNHLY, CDR2 FYNNEI. The V and J ends lost 9 bases and 0 bases respectively, with 9 bases between them. Together with a sample-barcoded 5' primer, a J-beta primer mix was included in a second PCR lasting roughly 6 to 12 cycles. TCRdb reprocessed the 5' RACE reads with MiXCR, giving one entry per CDR3 protein. The sample lists roughly 1.9 million distinct CDR3 sequences, 30% to 40% occurring once. The receptor comes from a human donor in good health. The V gene is TRBV2, the J gene TRBJ2-6; no firm D call. Material: blood. The CDR3 DNA is TGTGCCAGACCAGCCCGCTCTGGGGCCAACGTCCTGACTTTC. The encoded protein is CARPARSGANVLTF.